This TCR beta chain was observed in a study of CD8 T cells in ankylosing spondylitis. Study observations and caveats: Earlier studies detected some motif variants in reactive arthritis synovial fluid and blood. Reportedly, disease-linked clones are significantly enriched in ankylosing spondylitis patients' matched synovial fluid. The disease-linked clones had a CD8+ phenotype and low blood frequencies. There was a TCR beta motif, made of eight highly homologous variants, that appeared characteristic of ankylosing spondylitis blood.

Trimming shortened V by 0 bases and J by 6 bases, and 12 bases separated the two germline ends. CDR1 and CDR2 (germline): SGHRS, YFSETQ. This CDR3 has 14 residues. Making the TCR beta libraries involved quantitative 5'-RACE with molecular barcodes. TCRdb independently ran MiXCR on the 5' RACE reads; one entry per CDR3 protein. Of about 390,000 distinct CDR3 sequences listed, more than 20% are singletons. The sample holds a few counts of this clonotype. As yet, its antigen is unknown. The chain uses TRBV5-1 and TRBJ1-1; D is unclear. Sequencing was carried out using blood, either unsorted or a sorted T cell fraction (not recorded which). This receptor was taken from a male donor with ankylosing spondylitis. The CDR3 DNA reads TGCGCCAGCAGCTTGGACGCAGCAGTATCTGAAGCTTTCTTT. Protein product: CASSLDAAVSEAFF.